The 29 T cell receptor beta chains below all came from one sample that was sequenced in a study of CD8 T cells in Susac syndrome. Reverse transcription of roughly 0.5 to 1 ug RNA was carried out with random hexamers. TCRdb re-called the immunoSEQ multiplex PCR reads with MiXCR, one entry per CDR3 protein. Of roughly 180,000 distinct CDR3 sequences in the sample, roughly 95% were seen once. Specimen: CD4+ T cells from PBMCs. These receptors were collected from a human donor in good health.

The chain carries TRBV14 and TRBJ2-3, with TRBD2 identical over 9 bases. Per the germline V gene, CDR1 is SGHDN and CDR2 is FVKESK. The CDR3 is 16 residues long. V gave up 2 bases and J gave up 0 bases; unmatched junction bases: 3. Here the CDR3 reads CASSQPLAGSTDTQYF. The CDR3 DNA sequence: TGTGCCAGCAGCCAACCACTAGCGGGTAGCACAGATACGCAGTATTTT. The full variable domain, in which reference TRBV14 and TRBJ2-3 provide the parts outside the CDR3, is EAGVTQFPSHSVIEKGQTVTLRCDPISGHDNLYWYRRVMGKEIKFLLHFVKESKQDESGMPNNRFLAERTGGTYSTLKVQPAELEDSGVYFCASSQPLAGSTDTQYFGPGTRLTVL.

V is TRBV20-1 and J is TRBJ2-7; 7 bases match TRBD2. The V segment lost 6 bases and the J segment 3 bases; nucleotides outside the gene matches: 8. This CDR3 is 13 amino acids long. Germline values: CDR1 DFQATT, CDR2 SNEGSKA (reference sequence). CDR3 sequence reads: CSALPGLFYEQYF. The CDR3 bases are TGCAGTGCCCTCCCGGGACTATTCTACGAGCAGTACTTC.

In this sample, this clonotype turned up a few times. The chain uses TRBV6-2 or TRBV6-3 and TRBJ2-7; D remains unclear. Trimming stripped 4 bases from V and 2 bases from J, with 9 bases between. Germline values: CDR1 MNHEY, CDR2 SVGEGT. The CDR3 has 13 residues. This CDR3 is CASSLGGPYEQYF. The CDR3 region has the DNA TGTGCCAGCAGTTTGGGTGGGCCCTACGAGCAGTACTTC.

The CDR3 sequence is CASSLGAPTSGRAYEQYF. For the CDR3, the DNA is TGCGCCAGCAGCTTGGGGGCCCCGACTAGCGGGAGGGCCTACGAGCAGTACTTC. The chain couples TRBV5-1 to TRBJ2-7; 14 bases are a match to TRBD2. From germline, CDR1 is SGHRS and CDR2 YFSETQ. J was trimmed by 2 bases and V by 0 bases; bases with no gene match: 7. The CDR3 length is 18 residues.

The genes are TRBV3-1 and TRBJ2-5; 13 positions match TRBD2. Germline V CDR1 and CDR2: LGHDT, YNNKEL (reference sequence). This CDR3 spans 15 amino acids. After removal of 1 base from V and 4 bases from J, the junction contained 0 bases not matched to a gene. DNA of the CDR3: TGTGCCAGCAGCCAAGGACTAGCGGGAGGAGAGACCCAGTACTTC. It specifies CASSQGLAGGETQYF.

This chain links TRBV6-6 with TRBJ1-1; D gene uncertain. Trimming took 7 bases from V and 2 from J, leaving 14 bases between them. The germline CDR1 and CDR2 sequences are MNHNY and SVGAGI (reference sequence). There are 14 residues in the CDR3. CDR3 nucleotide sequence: TGTGCCAGCACTTTTATAGAGGCCAACACTGAAGCTTTCTTT. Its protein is CASTFIEANTEAFF.

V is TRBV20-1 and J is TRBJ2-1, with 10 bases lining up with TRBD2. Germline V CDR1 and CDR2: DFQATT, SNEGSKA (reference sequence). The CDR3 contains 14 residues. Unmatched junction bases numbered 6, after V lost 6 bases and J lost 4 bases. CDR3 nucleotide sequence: TGCAGTGCCCACGGACTAGCGGAGTACAATGAGCAGTTCTTC. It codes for CSAHGLAEYNEQFF.

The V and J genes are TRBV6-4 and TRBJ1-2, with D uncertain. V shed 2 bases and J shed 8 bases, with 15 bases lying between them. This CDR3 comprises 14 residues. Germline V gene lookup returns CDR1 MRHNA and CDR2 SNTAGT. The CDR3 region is CASSDRRGRGGYTF. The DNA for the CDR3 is TGTGCCAGCAGTGACCGCAGAGGACGTGGGGGCTACACCTTC.

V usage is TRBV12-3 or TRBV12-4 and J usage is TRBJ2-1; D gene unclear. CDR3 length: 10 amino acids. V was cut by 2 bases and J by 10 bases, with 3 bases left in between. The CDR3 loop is CASSLREQFF. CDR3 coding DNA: TGTGCCAGCAGTTTACGGGAGCAGTTCTTC.

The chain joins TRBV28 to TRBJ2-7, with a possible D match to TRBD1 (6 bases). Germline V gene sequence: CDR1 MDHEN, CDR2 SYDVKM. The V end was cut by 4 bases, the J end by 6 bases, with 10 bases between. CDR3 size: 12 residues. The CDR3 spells CASSWGTFEQYF. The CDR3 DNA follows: TGTGCCAGCAGTTGGGGGACATTCGAGCAGTACTTC. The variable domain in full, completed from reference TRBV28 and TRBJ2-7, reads DVKVTQSSRYLVKRTGEKVFLECVQDMDHENMFWYRQDPGLGLRLIYFSYDVKMKEKGDIPEGYSVSREKKERFSLILESASTNQTSMYLCASSWGTFEQYFGPGTRLTVT.

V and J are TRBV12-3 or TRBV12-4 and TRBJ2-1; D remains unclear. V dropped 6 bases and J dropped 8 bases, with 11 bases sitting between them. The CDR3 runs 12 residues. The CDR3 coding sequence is TGTGCCAGCAGCCCCGGGCTCGATGAGCAGTTCTTC. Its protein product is CASSPGLDEQFF.

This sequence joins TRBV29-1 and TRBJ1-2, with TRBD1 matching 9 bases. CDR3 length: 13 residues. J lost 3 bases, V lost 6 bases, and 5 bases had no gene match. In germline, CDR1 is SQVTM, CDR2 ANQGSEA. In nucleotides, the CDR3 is TGCAGCGTAGGGGACAGGGTAGACTATGGCTACACCTTC. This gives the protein CSVGDRVDYGYTF.

Here the CDR3 reads CASSYRGHTEAFF. As DNA, the CDR3 is TGTGCCAGCAGTTATCGGGGGCACACTGAAGCTTTCTTT. This chain joins TRBV6-5 and TRBJ1-1; D perhaps matches TRBD1 (6 bases). Germline V gene sequence: CDR1 MNHEY, CDR2 SVGAGI. CDR3 length: 13 amino acids. V was pared by 3 bases and J by 3 bases, with 8 bases between.

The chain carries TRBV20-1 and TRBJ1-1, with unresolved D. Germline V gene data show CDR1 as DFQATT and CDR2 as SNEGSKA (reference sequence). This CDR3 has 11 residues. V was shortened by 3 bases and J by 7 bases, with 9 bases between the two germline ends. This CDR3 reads CSARYSDEAFF. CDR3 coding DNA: TGCAGTGCTAGGTACTCCGATGAAGCTTTCTTT.

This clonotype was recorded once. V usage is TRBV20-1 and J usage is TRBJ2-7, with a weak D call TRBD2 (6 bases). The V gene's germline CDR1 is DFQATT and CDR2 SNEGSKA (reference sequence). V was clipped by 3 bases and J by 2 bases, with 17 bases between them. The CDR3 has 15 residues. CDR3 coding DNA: TGCAGTGCTAGCCCTCTAGCGTTAGCGACCTACGAGCAGTACTTC. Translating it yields CSASPLALATYEQYF.

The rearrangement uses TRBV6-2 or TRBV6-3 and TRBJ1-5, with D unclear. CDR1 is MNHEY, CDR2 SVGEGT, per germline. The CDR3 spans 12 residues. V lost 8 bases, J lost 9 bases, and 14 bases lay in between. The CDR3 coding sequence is TGTGCCAGCGGAGAAAGTATCACGCCCCAGCATTTT. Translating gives CASGESITPQHF.

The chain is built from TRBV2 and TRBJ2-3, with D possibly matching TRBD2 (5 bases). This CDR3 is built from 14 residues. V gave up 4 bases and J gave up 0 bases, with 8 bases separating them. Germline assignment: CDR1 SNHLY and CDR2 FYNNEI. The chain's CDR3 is CASSARTSTDTQYF. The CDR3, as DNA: TGTGCCAGCAGTGCGAGGACTAGCACAGATACGCAGTATTTT.

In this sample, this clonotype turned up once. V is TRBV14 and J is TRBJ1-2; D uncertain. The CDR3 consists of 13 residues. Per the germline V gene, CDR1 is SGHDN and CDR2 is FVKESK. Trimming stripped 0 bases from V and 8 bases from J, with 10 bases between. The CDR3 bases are TGTGCCAGCAGCCAAGATTTGGTATTCGGCTACACCTTC. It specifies CASSQDLVFGYTF. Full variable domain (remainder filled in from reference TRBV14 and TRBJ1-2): EAGVTQFPSHSVIEKGQTVTLRCDPISGHDNLYWYRRVMGKEIKFLLHFVKESKQDESGMPNNRFLAERTGGTYSTLKVQPAELEDSGVYFCASSQDLVFGYTFGSGTRLTVV.

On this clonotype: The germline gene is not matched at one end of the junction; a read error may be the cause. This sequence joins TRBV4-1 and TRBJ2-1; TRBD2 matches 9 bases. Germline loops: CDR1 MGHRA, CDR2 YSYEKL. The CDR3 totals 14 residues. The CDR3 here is CASSQARPGLAAIF. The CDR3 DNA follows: TGCGCCAGCAGCCAAGCCAGGCCGGGACTAGCTGCAATCTTC.

CDR3 DNA sequence: TGCAGCTCGACGCGGGCCCAGAACACTGAAGCTTTCTTT. This translates into CSSTRAQNTEAFF. The chain recombines TRBV29-1 with TRBJ1-1; D gene ambiguous. The V gene lost 8 bases and the J gene lost 1 base, with 14 bases spanning the gap. CDR1 SQVTM and CDR2 ANQGSEA come from the germline V gene. The CDR3 is 13 residues long.

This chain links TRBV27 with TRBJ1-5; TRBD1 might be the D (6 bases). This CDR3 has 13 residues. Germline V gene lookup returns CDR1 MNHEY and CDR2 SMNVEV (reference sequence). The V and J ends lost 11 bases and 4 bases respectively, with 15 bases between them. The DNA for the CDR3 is TGTGCCGTTCCCGGGGGCAGGAATCAGCCCCAGCATTTT. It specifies CAVPGGRNQPQHF.

The CDR3 here is CASSFIGGRRANEQFF. The CDR3 nucleotides read TGTGCCAGCAGTTTTATCGGGGGCCGAAGAGCCAATGAGCAGTTCTTC. The chain uses TRBV28 and TRBJ2-1; either TRBD1 or TRBD2 may fit D (6 bases each). V dropped 3 bases and J dropped 6 bases, with 18 bases sitting between them. Germline V CDR1 and CDR2: MDHEN, SYDVKM. The CDR3 sequence is 16 residues long.

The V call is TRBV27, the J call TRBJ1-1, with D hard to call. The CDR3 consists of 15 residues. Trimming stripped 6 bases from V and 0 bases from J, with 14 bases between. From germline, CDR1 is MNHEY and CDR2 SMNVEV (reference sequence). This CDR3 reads CASSEDVGVNTEAFF. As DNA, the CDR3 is TGTGCCAGCAGCGAGGACGTTGGCGTGAACACTGAAGCTTTCTTT.

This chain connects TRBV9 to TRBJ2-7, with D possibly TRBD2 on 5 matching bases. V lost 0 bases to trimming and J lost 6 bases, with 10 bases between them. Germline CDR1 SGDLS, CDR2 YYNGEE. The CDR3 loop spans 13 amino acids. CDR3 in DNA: TGTGCCAGCAGCGTAGTAGGGAGCACCGAGCAGTACTTC. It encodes CASSVVGSTEQYF.

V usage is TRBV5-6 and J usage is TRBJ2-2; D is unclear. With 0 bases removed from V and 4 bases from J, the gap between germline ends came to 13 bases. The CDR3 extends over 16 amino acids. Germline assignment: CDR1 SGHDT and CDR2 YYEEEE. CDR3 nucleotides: TGTGCCAGCAGCTTGGAGCTAGAAGTCGGCACCGGGGAGCTGTTTTTT. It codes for CASSLELEVGTGELFF.

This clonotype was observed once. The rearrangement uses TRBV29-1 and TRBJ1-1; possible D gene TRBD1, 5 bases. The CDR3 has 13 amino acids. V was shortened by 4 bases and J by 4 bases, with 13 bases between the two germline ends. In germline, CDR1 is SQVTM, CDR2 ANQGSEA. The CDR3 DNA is TGCAGCGTTGTGAGGGAGGGGTTCACTGAAGCTTTCTTT. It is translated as CSVVREGFTEAFF.

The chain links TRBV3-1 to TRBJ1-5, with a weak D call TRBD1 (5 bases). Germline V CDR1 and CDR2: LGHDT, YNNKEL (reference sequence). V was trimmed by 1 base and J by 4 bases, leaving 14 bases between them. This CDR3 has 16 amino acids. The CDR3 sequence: CASSQGSGAGNQPQHF. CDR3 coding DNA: TGTGCCAGCAGCCAAGGGTCCGGGGCAGGTAATCAGCCCCAGCATTTT.

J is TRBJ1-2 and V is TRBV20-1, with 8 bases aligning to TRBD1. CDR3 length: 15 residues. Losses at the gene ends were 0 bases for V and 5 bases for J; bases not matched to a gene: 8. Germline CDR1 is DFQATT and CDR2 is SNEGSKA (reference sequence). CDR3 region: CSARDPGRGLYGYTF. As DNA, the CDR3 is TGCAGTGCTAGAGATCCTGGCAGGGGGCTATATGGCTACACCTTC.

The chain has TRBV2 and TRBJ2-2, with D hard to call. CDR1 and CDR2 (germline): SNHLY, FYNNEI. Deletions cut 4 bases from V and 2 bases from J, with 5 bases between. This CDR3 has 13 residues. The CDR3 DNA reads TGTGCCAGCAGTGGACTCAACACCGGGGAGCTGTTTTTT. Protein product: CASSGLNTGELFF. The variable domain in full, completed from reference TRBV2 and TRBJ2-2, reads EPEVTQTPSHQVTQMGQEVILRCVPISNHLYFYWYRQILGQKVEFLVSFYNNEISEKSEIFDDQFSVERPDGSNFTLKIRSTKLEDSAMYFCASSGLNTGELFFGEGSRLTVL.